The 2 T cell receptor beta chains below all came from one sample that was sequenced in a study of blood T cell repertoires in COVID-19. Only in-frame clones appear in the TCRdb table, and some are missing; sequencing was by immunoSEQ multiplex PCR. The sample gives fewer than 250,000 clones, 85% to 95% of which show up once; roughly 0.79% is in the top ten. Material: peripheral blood. The receptors come from a man aged 30-40 years with COVID-19, enrolled during active disease.

The CDR3 DNA reads TGTGCCATCAGTGTGGACAGTAATCAGCCCCAGCATTTT. It translates to CAISVDSNQPQHF. The genes are TRBV10-3 and TRBJ1-5; D might be TRBD1 (6 bases). The CDR3 loop spans 13 amino acids. Germline assignment: CDR1 ENHRY and CDR2 SYGVKD. V was cut by 4 bases and J by 4 bases, with 8 bases left in between.

This sequence joins TRBV12-5 and TRBJ1-2, with a tentative D call TRBD1 (6 bases). V lost 1 base and J lost 7, with 22 bases in between. The CDR3 runs 17 residues. The germline V gene encodes CDR1 LGHNT and CDR2 FRNRAP. CDR3 loop: CASGLGTNSDSYGGYTF. The CDR3 DNA sequence: TGTGCTAGTGGTTTGGGAACGAATTCGGACAGCTATGGTGGCTACACCTTC.